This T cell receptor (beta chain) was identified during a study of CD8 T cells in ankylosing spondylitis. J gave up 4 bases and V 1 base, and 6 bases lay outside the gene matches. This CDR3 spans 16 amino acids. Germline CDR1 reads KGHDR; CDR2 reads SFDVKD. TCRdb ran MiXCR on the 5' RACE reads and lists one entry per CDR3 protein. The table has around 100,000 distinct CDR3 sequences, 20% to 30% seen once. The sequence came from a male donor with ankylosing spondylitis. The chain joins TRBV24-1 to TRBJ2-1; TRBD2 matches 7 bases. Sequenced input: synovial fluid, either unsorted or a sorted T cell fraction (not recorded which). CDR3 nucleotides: TGTGCCACCAGTGATTTCGGGCGTAGCGGGTACAATGAGCAGTTCTTC. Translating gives CATSDFGRSGYNEQFF.